This T cell receptor (beta chain) derives from a study of somatic mutations in cytotoxic T cells in rheumatoid arthritis. Study observations and caveats: There was no knowledge of the antigen targets of the expanded CD8+ clones. In about an eighth of the 65 patients, the largest CD8+ clone exceeded 20% of CD8+ cells. Clonality measured in CD8+ T cells did not differ significantly between rheumatoid arthritis patients and age-matched healthy controls. The study found CD8+ clonality increased with age in rheumatoid arthritis patients, not healthy controls.

The germline CDR1 and CDR2 sequences are SGHVS and FQNEAQ. The CDR3 extends over 13 amino acids. The junction had 4 bases not matched to a gene; V was cut back by 4 bases and J by 9 bases. Concerning this clone: Its cognate antigen is unknown.

Only in-frame clones appear in the TCRdb table, and some are missing; sequencing was by immunoSEQ multiplex PCR. Among roughly 13,000 clones listed, approximately 84% were seen once. V gene TRBV7-8 combines with J gene TRBJ2-7; 12 nucleotides align to TRBD1. The sequenced material came from CD8+ T cells sorted from blood. This TCR was sampled from an adult with rheumatoid arthritis. The CDR3 reads CASSWGTGGGQYF. DNA of the CDR3: TGTGCCAGCAGCTGGGGGACAGGGGGCGGGCAGTACTTC. Combining the CDR3 with reference TRBV7-8 and TRBJ2-7 gives the whole variable domain GAGVSQSPRYKVAKRGQDVALRCDPISGHVSLFWYQQALGQGPEFLTYFQNEAQLDKSGLPSDRFFAERPEGSVSTLKIQRTQQEDSAVYLCASSWGTGGGQYFGPGTRLTVT.